Listed below are T cell receptor beta chains from one sample, sequenced in a study of T cells after yellow fever vaccination. TCRdb recomputed calls from the 5' RACE reads with MiXCR, one row per CDR3 protein. The sample has around 250,000 distinct CDR3 sequences, 5.2% seen once; the top ten hold 2.5% to 4%. The sample was CD4+ T cells sorted from PBMCs, taken on the day of the yellow fever booster vaccination. All receptors derive from a man in his late teens or twenties who received the YFV17D yellow fever vaccine. CDR3s include the opening cysteine and the closing phenylalanine or tryptophan. The D gene is left open where the match is weak. The size of a clone is reported for some rows only, either as once, few or many, or as a class for expanded clones.

J: TRBJ2-5
V: TRBV7-2
D: TRBD2
length: 15
size: .
DNA: TGTGCCAGCAGCTTCCCTACGAGCGGGGTCGAGACCCAGTACTTC
CDR3: CASSFPTSGVETQYF

J: TRBJ2-1
V: TRBV20-1
D: TRBD2
length: 16
size: .
DNA: TGCAGTGCTAGAGATCACCGAGCGGGGGGCAACAATGAGCAGTTCTTC
CDR3: CSARDHRAGGNNEQFF

J: TRBJ2-5
V: TRBV3-1
D: .
length: 16
size: few
DNA: TGTGCCAGCAGCCAAGATGGGACACAGTACCAAGAGACCCAGTACTTC
CDR3: CASSQDGTQYQETQYF

J: TRBJ1-6
V: TRBV7-2
D: .
length: 12
size: many
DNA: TGTGCCAGCAGCTCACAGGGATCACCCCTCCACTTT
CDR3: CASSSQGSPLHF

J: TRBJ2-7
V: TRBV9
D: TRBD1
length: 14
size: few
DNA: TGTGCCAGCAGCACCGGACAGGGGGCCTACGAGCAGTACTTC
CDR3: CASSTGQGAYEQYF

J: TRBJ2-5
V: TRBV5-4
D: .
length: 15
size: many
DNA: TGTGCCAGCTCCCCCAGGCAGGGGCACCAAGAGACCCAGTACTTC
CDR3: CASSPRQGHQETQYF

J: TRBJ2-1
V: TRBV30
D: .
length: 11
size: .
DNA: TGTGCCTGGAGTGTACGGCGTGAGCAGTTCTTC
CDR3: CAWSVRREQFF

J: TRBJ1-1
V: TRBV18
D: .
length: 15
size: few
DNA: TGTGCCAGCTCACCACCGATTGCTGGAACGCGTGAAGCTTTCTTT
CDR3: CASSPPIAGTREAFF

J: TRBJ1-2
V: TRBV7-2
D: .
length: 16
size: many
DNA: TGTGCCAGCAGCTTAGATCCGGGTACTGGGTACTATGGCTACACCTTC
CDR3: CASSLDPGTGYYGYTF

J: TRBJ2-5
V: TRBV20-1
D: TRBD2
length: 13
size: many
DNA: TGCAGTGCTGCGGCAGCGGGGGAAGAGACCCAGTACTTC
CDR3: CSAAAAGEETQYF

J: TRBJ2-1
V: TRBV3-1
D: TRBD2
length: 15
size: .
DNA: TGTGCCAGCAGCCAAATGCTAGCGGGGAACAATGAGCAGTTCTTC
CDR3: CASSQMLAGNNEQFF

J: TRBJ2-2
V: TRBV12-3/TRBV12-4
D: .
length: 15
size: many
DNA: TGTGCCAGCAGTTTAGGGGGCTTCGTACCCGGGGAGCTGTTTTTT
CDR3: CASSLGGFVPGELFF

J: TRBJ2-5
V: TRBV4-3
D: .
length: 15
size: few
DNA: TGCGCCAGCAGCCAAGATCGGTATCACCAAGAGACCCAGTACTTC
CDR3: CASSQDRYHQETQYF

J: TRBJ2-1
V: TRBV27
D: TRBD1
length: 17
size: many
DNA: TGTGCCAGCAGCAATCCGTGGGGACAGGCCGGGGGCGATGAGCAGTTCTTC
CDR3: CASSNPWGQAGGDEQFF

J: TRBJ2-4
V: TRBV5-1
D: .
length: 13
size: many
DNA: TGCGCCAGCAGCCTGGGAAGAGAAAACATTCAGTACTTC
CDR3: CASSLGRENIQYF

J: TRBJ2-3
V: TRBV5-1
D: .
length: 14
size: .
DNA: TGCGCCAGCAGCTTGGTGATGGGTGGAGATACGCAGTATTTT
CDR3: CASSLVMGGDTQYF

J: TRBJ2-3
V: TRBV10-3
D: .
length: 13
size: few
DNA: TGTGCCATCAGTGGGTCATTACTAGCTGTGGTGTATTTT
CDR3: CAISGSLLAVVYF

J: TRBJ2-3
V: TRBV20-1
D: .
length: 15
size: few
DNA: TGCAGTGCTAGAGATGCGGGTTACGGCACAGATACGCAGTATTTT
CDR3: CSARDAGYGTDTQYF

J: TRBJ1-5
V: TRBV12-3/TRBV12-4
D: TRBD1
length: 14
size: few
DNA: TGTGCCAGCGGACCCACAGGGGGACGACGGACCCAGCATTTT
CDR3: CASGPTGGRRTQHF

J: TRBJ2-5
V: TRBV20-1
D: TRBD2
length: 14
size: many
DNA: TGCAGTGCTAAAGGACTAGCGGGGGAAGAGACCCAGTACTTC
CDR3: CSAKGLAGEETQYF

J: TRBJ1-6
V: TRBV13
D: TRBD1
length: 15
size: few
DNA: TGTGCCAGCAGCTTAGAAGACAGGGGAAATTCACCCCTCCACTTT
CDR3: CASSLEDRGNSPLHF

J: TRBJ2-1
V: TRBV14
D: .
length: 15
size: many
DNA: TGTGCCAGCACCCCGGACGCGAGCTCCTACAATGAGCAGTTCTTC
CDR3: CASTPDASSYNEQFF

J: TRBJ2-3
V: TRBV18
D: .
length: 11
size: many
DNA: TGTGCCAGCTCACCCCAAGATACGCAGTATTTT
CDR3: CASSPQDTQYF

J: TRBJ2-5
V: TRBV20-1
D: TRBD1
length: 13
size: few
DNA: TGCAGTGCCGGGGGACAGGGGTCGGAGACCCAGTACTTC
CDR3: CSAGGQGSETQYF

J: TRBJ1-1
V: TRBV5-1
D: TRBD1
length: 14
size: many
DNA: TGCGCCAGCAGCTTACAGGGGCCGAACACTGAAGCTTTCTTT
CDR3: CASSLQGPNTEAFF

J: TRBJ1-2
V: TRBV7-2
D: .
length: 14
size: few
DNA: TGTGCCAGCACCCTAGGGCTGGGGAACTATGGCTACACCTTC
CDR3: CASTLGLGNYGYTF

J: TRBJ2-3
V: TRBV5-4
D: .
length: 15
size: .
DNA: TGTGCCAGCAGTAAAGAGCTACAGGGTACAGATACGCAGTATTTT
CDR3: CASSKELQGTDTQYF

J: TRBJ1-1
V: TRBV29-1
D: .
length: 12
size: few
DNA: TGCAGCGTAGATCGTCGAGGAACTGAAGCTTTCTTT
CDR3: CSVDRRGTEAFF

J: TRBJ1-2
V: TRBV5-1
D: TRBD1
length: 14
size: .
DNA: TGCGCCAGCAGCTTGGGGGACAGGGGGCTAGGCTACACCTTC
CDR3: CASSLGDRGLGYTF

J: TRBJ2-7
V: TRBV5-1
D: TRBD1
length: 11
size: many
DNA: TGCGCCAGCAGCTTGGGGGACAGGAAGTACTTC
CDR3: CASSLGDRKYF

J: TRBJ2-1
V: TRBV6-2/TRBV6-3
D: .
length: 14
size: .
DNA: TGTGCCGGAGCCCGGGACTCAACCTACAATGAGCAGTTCTTC
CDR3: CAGARDSTYNEQFF

J: TRBJ1-2
V: TRBV5-1
D: .
length: 14
size: many
DNA: TGCGCCAGCAGCTTGGATACAGGGTCCGATGGCTACACCTTC
CDR3: CASSLDTGSDGYTF

J: TRBJ2-5
V: TRBV5-8
D: .
length: 13
size: .
DNA: TGTGCCAGCAGCTTGTATCAGGTGGAGGCCCAGTACTTC
CDR3: CASSLYQVEAQYF

J: TRBJ1-2
V: TRBV19
D: TRBD1
length: 14
size: few
DNA: TGTGCCAGCAAGAAGCCGGACAGGGAGAGAGGCTACACCTTC
CDR3: CASKKPDRERGYTF

J: TRBJ1-5
V: TRBV21-1
D: .
length: 13
size: many
DNA: TGTGCCAGCAGCCACAGGGGATTTCAGCCCCAGCATTTT
CDR3: CASSHRGFQPQHF

J: TRBJ2-7
V: TRBV7-2
D: .
length: 12
size: many
DNA: TGTGCCAGCAGTCCAAGCGGGTACGAGCAGTACTTC
CDR3: CASSPSGYEQYF

J: TRBJ2-5
V: TRBV20-1
D: .
length: 16
size: few
DNA: TGCAGTGCTAGAGATCCATGGCTGGAGGGGGGAGAGACCCAGTACTTC
CDR3: CSARDPWLEGGETQYF

J: TRBJ2-3
V: TRBV4-2
D: TRBD1
length: 15
size: few
DNA: TGTGCCAGCAGCCAAGATGGCAGGGGGCTAAATACGCAGTATTTT
CDR3: CASSQDGRGLNTQYF

J: TRBJ1-2
V: TRBV4-1
D: TRBD1
length: 15
size: many
DNA: TGCGCCAGCAGCCATCTACAGGGGGAGATCTATGGCTACACCTTC
CDR3: CASSHLQGEIYGYTF

J: TRBJ2-3
V: TRBV5-1
D: .
length: 16
size: many
DNA: TGCGCCAGCAGCGGTTCAGCAGGGATGGGCACAGATACGCAGTATTTT
CDR3: CASSGSAGMGTDTQYF

J: TRBJ1-1
V: TRBV29-1
D: TRBD1
length: 12
size: .
DNA: TGCAGCGCCCGGGACAGCCTCACTGAAGCTTTCTTT
CDR3: CSARDSLTEAFF